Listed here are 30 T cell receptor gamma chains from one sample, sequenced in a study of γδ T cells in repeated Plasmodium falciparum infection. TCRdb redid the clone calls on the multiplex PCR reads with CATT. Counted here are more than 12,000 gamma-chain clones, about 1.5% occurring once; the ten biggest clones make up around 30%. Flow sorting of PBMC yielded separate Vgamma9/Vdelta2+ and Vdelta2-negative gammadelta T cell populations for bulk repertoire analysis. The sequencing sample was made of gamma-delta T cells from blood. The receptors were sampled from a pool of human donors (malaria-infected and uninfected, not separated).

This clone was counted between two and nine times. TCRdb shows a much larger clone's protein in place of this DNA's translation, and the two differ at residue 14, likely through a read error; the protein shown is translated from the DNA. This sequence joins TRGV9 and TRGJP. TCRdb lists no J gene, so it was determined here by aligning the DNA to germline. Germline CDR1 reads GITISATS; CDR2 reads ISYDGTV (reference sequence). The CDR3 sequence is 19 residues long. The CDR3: CALWEGTKLQELGRKIKVF. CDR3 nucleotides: TGTGCCTTGTGGGAGGGAACCAAATTACAAGAGTTGGGCAGAAAAATCAAGGTATTT.

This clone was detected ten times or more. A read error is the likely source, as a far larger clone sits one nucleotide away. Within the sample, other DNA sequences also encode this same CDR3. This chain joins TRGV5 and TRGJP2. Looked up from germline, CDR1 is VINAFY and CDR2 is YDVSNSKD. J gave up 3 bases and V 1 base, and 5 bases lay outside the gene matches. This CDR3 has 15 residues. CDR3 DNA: TGTGCCACCTGGGACAGTTCGCGTAGTGATTGGATCAAGACGTTT. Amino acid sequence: CATWDSSRSDWIKTF.

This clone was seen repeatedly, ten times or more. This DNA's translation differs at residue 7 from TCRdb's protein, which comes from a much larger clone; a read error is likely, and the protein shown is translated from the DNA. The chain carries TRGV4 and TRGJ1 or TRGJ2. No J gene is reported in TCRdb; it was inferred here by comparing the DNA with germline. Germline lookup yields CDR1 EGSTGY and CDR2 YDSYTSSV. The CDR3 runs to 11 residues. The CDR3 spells CATWAYCKKLF. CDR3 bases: TGTGCCACCTGGGCCTATTGTAAGAAACTCTTT.

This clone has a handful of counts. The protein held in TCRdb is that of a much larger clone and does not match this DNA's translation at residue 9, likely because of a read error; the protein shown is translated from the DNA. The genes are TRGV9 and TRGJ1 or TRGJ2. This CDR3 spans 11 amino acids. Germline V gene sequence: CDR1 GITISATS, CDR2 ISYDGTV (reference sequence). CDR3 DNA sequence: TGTGCCTTGTGGAAAAGGTATAAGGAACTCTTT. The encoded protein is CALWKRYKELF.

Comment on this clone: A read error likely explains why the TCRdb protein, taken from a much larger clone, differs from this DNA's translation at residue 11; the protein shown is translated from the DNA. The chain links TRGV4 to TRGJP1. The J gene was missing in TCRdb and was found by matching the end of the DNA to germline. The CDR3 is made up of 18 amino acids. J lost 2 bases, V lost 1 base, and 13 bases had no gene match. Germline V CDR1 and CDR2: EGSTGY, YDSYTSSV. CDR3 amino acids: CATWDGTPLMTTGWFKIF. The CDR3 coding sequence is TGTGCCACCTGGGATGGTACTCCTTTAATGACCACTGGTTGGTTCAAGATATTT.

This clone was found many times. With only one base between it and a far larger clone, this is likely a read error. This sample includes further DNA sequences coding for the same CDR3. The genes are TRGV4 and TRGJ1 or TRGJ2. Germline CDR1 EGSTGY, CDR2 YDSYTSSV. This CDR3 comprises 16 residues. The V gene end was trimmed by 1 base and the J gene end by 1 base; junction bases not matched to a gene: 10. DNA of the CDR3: TGTGCCACCTGGGATGGTGGGGTGATCAATTATTATAAGAAACTCTTT. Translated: CATWDGGVINYYKKLF.

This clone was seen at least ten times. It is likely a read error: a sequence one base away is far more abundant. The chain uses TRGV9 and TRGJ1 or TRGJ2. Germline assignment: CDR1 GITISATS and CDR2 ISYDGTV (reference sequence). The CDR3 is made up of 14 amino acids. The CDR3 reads CALWEVWNYYKKLF. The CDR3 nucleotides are TGTGCCCTGTGGGAGGTGTGGAATTATTATAAGAAACTCTTT.

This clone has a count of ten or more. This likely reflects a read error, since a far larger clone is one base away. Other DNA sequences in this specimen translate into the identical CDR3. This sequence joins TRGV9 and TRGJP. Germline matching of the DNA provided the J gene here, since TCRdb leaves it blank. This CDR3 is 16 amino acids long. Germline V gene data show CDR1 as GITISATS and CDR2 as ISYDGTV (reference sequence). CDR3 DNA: TGTGCCTTGTGGGAGAGTCAAGAGCTGGGCAAAAAAATCAAGGTATTT. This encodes CALWESQELGKKIKVF.

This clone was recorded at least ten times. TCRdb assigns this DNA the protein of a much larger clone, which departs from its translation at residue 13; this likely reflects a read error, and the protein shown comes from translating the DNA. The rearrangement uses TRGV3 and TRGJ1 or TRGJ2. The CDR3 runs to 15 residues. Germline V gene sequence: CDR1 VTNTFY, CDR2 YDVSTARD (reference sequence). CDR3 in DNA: TGTGCCACCTGGGACAGGCAGGGGAATTATTATAAGGAACTCTTT. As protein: CATWDRQGNYYKELF.

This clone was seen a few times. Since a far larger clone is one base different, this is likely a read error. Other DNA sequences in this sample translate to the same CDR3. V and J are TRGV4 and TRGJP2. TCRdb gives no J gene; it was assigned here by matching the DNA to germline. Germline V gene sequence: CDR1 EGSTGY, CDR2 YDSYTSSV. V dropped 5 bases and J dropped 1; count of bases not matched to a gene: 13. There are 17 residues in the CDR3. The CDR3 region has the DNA TGTGCCACCTGGGCTCATCATCCACGTAGTAGTGATTGGATCAAGACGTTT. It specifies CATWAHHPRSSDWIKTF.

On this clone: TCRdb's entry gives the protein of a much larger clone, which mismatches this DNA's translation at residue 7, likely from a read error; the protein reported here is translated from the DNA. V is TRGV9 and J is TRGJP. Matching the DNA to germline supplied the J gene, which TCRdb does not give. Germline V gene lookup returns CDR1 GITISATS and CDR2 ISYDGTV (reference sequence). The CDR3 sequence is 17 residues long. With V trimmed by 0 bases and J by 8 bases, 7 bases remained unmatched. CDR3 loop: CALWEVMAKLGKKIKVF. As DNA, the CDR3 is TGTGCCTTGTGGGAGGTGATGGCCAAGTTGGGCAAAAAAATCAAGGTATTT.

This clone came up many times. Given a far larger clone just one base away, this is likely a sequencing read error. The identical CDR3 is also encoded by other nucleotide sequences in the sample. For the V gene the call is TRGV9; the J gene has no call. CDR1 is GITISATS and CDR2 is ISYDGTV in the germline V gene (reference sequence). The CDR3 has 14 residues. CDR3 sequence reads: CALWEVQGGYKKLF. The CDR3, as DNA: TGTGCCTTGTGGGAGGTGCAGGGGGGGTATAAAAAACTCTTT.

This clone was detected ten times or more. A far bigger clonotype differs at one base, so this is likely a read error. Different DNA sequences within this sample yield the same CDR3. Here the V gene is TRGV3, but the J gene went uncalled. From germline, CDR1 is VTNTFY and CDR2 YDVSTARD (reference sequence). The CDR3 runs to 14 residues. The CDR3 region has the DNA TGTGCCACCTGGGACAAACAATCAGATTATAAGAAACTCTTC. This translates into CATWDKQSDYKKLF.

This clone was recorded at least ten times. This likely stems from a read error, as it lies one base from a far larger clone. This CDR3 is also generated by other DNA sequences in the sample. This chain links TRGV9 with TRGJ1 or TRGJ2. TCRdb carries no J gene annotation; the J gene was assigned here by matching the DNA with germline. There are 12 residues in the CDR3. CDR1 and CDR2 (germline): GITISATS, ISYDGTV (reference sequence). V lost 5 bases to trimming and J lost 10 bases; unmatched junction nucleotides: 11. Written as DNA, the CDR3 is TGTGCCTTGTGGGCCAACCGATACAAGAAACTCTTT. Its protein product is CALWANRYKKLF.

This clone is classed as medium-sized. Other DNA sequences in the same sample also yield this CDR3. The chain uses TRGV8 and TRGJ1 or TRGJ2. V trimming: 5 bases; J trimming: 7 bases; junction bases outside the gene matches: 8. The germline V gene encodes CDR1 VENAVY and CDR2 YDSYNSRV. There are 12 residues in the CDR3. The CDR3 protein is CATWVRRYKKLF. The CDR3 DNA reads TGTGCCACCTGGGTGCGTCGATATAAGAAACTCTTT.

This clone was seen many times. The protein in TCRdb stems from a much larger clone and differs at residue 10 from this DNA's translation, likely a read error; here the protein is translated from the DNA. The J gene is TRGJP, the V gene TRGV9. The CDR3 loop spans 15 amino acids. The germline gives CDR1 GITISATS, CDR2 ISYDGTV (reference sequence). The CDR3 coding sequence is TGTGCCTTGTGGGAGGTGGAGTTGGGCGAAAAAATCAAGGTATTT. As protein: CALWEVELGEKIKVF.

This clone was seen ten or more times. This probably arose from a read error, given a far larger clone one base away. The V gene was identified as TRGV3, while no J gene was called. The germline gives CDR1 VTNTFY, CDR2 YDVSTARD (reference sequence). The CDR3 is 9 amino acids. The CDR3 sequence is CATGYKELF. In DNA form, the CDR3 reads TGTGCCACCGGTTATAAGGAACTCTTT.

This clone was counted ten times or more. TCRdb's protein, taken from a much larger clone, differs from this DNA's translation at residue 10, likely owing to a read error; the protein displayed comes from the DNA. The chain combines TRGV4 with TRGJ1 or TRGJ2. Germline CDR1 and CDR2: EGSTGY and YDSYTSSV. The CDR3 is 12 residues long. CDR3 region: CATWDADYKELF. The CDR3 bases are TGTGCCACCTGGGATGCTGATTATAAGGAACTCTTT.

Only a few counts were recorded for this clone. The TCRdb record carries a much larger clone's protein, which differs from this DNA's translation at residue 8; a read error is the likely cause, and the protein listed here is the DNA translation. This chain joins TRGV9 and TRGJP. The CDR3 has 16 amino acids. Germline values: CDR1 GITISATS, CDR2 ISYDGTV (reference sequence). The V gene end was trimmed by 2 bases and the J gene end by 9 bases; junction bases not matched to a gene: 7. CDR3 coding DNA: TGTGCCTTGTGGGAGGCAATTTGGTTGGGCAAAAAAATCAAGGTATTT. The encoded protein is CALWEAIWLGKKIKVF.

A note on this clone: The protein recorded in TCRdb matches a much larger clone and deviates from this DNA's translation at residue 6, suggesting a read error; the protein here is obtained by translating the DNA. CDR3 coding DNA: TGTGCCACCTGGGATGATGGGGTAATCAATTATTATAAGAAACTCTTT. Its translation is CATWDDGVINYYKKLF. This sequence joins TRGV4 and TRGJ1 or TRGJ2. Germline matching of the DNA provided the J gene here, since TCRdb leaves it blank. The CDR3 runs 16 residues. Germline V gene lookup returns CDR1 EGSTGY and CDR2 YDSYTSSV. With 2 bases clipped from V and 1 base from J, the junction kept 11 bases outside the gene matches.

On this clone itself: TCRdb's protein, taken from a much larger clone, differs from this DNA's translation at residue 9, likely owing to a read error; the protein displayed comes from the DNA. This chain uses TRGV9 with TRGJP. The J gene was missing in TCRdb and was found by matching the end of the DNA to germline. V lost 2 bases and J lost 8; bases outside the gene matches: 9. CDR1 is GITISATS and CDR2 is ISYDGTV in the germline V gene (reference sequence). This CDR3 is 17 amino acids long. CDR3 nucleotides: TGTGCCTTGTGGGAGGAGATACAAAAGTTGGGCAAAAAAATCAAGGTATTT. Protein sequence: CALWEEIQKLGKKIKVF.

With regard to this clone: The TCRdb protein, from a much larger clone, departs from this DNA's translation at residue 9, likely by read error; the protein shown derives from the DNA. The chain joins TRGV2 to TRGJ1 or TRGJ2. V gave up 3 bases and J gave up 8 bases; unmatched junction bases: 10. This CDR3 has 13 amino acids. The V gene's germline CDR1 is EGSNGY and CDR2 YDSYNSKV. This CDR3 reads CATWDQRGDKKLF. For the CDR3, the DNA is TGTGCCACCTGGGACCAACGGGGTGATAAGAAACTCTTT.

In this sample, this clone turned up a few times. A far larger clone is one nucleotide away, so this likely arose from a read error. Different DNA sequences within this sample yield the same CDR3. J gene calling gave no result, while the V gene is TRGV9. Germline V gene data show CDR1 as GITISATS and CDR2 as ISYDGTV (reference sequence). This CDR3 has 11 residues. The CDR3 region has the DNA TGTGCCTTGTGGGAGGTGCACGGGAAGCTCTTT. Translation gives CALWEVHGKLF.

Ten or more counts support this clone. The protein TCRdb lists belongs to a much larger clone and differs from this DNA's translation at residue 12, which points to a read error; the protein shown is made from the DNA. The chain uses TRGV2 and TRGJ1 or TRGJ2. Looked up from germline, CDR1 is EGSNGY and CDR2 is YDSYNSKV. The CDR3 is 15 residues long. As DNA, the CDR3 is TGTGCCACCTGGGACGGTGTTCTGAATTATTATAGGAAACTCTTT. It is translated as CATWDGVLNYYRKLF.

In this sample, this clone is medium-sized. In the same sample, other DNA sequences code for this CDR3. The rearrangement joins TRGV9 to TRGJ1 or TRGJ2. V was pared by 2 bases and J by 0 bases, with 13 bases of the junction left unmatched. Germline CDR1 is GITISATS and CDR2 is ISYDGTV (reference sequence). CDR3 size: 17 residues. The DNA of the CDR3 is TGTGCCTTGTGGGAGGCCTACAAATATCAGAATTATTATAAGAAACTCTTT. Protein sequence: CALWEAYKYQNYYKKLF.

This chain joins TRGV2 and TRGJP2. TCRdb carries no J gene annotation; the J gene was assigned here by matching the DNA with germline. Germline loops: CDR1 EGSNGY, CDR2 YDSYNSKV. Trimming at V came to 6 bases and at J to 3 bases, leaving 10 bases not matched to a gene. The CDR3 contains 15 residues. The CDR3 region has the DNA TGTGCCACCTGGACGGGCCGATGTAGTGATTGGATCAAGACGTTT. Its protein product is CATWTGRCSDWIKTF.

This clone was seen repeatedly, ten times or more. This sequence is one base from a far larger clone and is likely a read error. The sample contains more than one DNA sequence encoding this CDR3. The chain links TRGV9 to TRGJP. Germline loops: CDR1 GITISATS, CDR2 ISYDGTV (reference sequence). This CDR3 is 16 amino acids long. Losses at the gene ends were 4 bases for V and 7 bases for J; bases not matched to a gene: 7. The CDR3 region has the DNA TGTGCCTTGTGGGAAACTGAGGAGTTGGGCAAAAAAATCAAGGTATTT. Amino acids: CALWETEELGKKIKVF.

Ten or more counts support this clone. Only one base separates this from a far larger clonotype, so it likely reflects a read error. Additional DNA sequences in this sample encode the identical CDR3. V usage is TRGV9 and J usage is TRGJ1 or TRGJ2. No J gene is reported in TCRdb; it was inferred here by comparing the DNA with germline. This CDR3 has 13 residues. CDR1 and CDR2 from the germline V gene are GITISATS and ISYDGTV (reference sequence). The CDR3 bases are TGCGCCTTGTGGGAGGTGCATACTCATAAGAAACTCTTT. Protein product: CALWEVHTHKKLF.

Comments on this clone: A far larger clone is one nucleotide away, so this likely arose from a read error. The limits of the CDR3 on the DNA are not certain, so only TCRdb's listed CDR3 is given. The CDR3 is CATWDRIIIRNSLAVEQHLLSQVSIGRIQHF. The V gene call is TRGV2, and the J gene call is absent. CDR1 is EGSNGY, CDR2 YDSYNSKV, per germline. The CDR3 is 31 amino acids long, termini counted.

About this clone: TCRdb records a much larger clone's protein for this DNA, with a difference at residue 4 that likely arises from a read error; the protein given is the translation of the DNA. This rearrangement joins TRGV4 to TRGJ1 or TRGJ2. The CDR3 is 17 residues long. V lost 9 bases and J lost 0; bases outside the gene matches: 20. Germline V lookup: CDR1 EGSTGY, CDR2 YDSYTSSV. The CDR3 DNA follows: TGTGCCACCACGGAAGTGAGTAAGAGCGAGAATTATTATAAGAAACTCTTT. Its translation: CATTEVSKSENYYKKLF.